One sample yielded the 10 T cell receptor beta chains listed below, sequenced in a study of blood T cell repertoires in COVID-19 (TCRdb year 2020). Preparation of the library involved the immunoSEQ multiplex PCR assay. The table comes from immuneACCESS by way of TCRdb, which keeps in-frame sequences with V and J called. Part of the clones is missing from these tables; in studies checked, under half for an unresolved V gene and the rest for unknown reasons. The sample yields 50,000 to 65,000 clones; roughly 83% were counted once. The ten largest clones represent 15% to 20% of the sample. Source material: peripheral blood. These receptor sequences come from a man aged 55 to 69 with COVID-19, enrolled during active disease.

The CDR3 loop reads CAWSTAGESYNEQFF. In nucleotides, the CDR3 is TGTGCCTGGAGCACAGCGGGGGAATCCTACAATGAGCAGTTCTTC. The chain is built from TRBV30 and TRBJ2-1, with 8 bases that match TRBD2. V was pared by 3 bases and J by 1 base, with 5 bases of the junction left unmatched. This CDR3 contains 15 residues. Per the germline V gene, CDR1 is GTSNPN and CDR2 is SVGIG (reference sequence).

The chain employs TRBV24-1 and TRBJ2-7, with 9 bases that match TRBD1. V shed 1 base, J shed 1 base, and the junction held 1 base outside the gene matches. This CDR3 comprises 15 residues. Germline V lookup: CDR1 KGHDR, CDR2 SFDVKD. Here the CDR3 DNA reads TGTGCCACCAGTGATTTCGGGACAGGGTCCTACGAGCAGTACTTC. It specifies CATSDFGTGSYEQYF.

V and J are TRBV28 and TRBJ1-2; 9 bases match TRBD1. Germline trimming cut 7 bases from V and 7 bases from J; bases unmatched to any gene: 10. The V gene's germline CDR1 is MDHEN and CDR2 SYDVKM. This CDR3 spans 14 amino acids. The DNA of the CDR3 is TGTGCCAGCACCCGAGGGACAGGGCGAGGTGGCTACACCTTC. Amino acids: CASTRGTGRGGYTF.

The rearrangement links TRBV18 to TRBJ2-5, with 8 bases aligning to TRBD2. The CDR3 is 15 amino acids. CDR1 is KGHSH and CDR2 is LQKENI in the germline V gene. Losses at the gene ends were 4 bases for V and 1 base for J; bases not matched to a gene: 5. The chain's CDR3 is CASSRLAGGQETQYF. CDR3 nucleotides: TGTGCCAGCTCACGACTCGCGGGGGGCCAAGAGACCCAGTACTTC.

The chain combines TRBV11-2 with TRBJ2-7; tentatively, D is TRBD2 (6 bases). Germline CDR1 SGHAT, CDR2 FQNNGV. V lost 3 bases to trimming and J lost 2 bases, with 17 bases between them. The CDR3 runs 16 residues. The chain's CDR3 is CASSFMSGTGAYEQYF. The CDR3 DNA is TGTGCCAGCAGCTTTATGTCCGGGACGGGAGCCTACGAGCAGTACTTC.

This chain uses TRBV15 with TRBJ1-1; tentatively, D is TRBD1 (5 bases). CDR3 length: 16 residues. V dropped 1 base and J dropped 1 base, with 13 bases sitting between them. Germline values: CDR1 LNHNV, CDR2 YYDKDF (reference sequence). CDR3 sequence reads: CATSRGGERPNTEAFF. The CDR3 nucleotides read TGTGCCACCAGCAGAGGGGGGGAGCGGCCGAACACTGAAGCTTTCTTT.

In its sample, this clone was seen once. This chain uses TRBV28 with TRBJ1-4, with TRBD1 as a possible D gene (5 bases). The CDR3 runs to 14 residues. Germline assignment: CDR1 MDHEN and CDR2 SYDVKM. Trimming took 11 bases from V and 0 from J, leaving 13 bases between them. The CDR3 DNA sequence: TGTGCCTCTTGGGGCGCTACAACTAATGAAAAACTGTTTTTT. Protein sequence: CASWGATTNEKLFF.

The chain has TRBV7-6 and TRBJ2-1; D gene uncertain. The CDR3 covers 14 residues. CDR1 and CDR2 from the germline V gene are SGHVS and FNYEAQ. The V and J ends lost 1 base and 5 bases respectively, with 9 bases between them. In DNA, the CDR3 is TGTGCCAGCAGCTTAGAACACAGCAACAATGAGCAGTTCTTC. It encodes CASSLEHSNNEQFF. The complete variable domain, with remaining parts taken from reference TRBV7-6 and TRBJ2-1, reads GAGVSQSPRYKVTKRGQDVALRCDPISGHVSLYWYRQALGQGPEFLTYFNYEAQQDKSGLPNDRFSAERPEGSISTLTIQRTEQRDSAMYRCASSLEHSNNEQFFGPGTRLTVL.

This chain joins TRBV4-1 and TRBJ1-2; D is uncertain. The CDR3 has 13 amino acids. Germline CDR1 MGHRA, CDR2 YSYEKL. Deletions cut 0 bases from V and 0 bases from J, with 2 bases between. The CDR3, as DNA: TGCGCCAGCAGCCAAGATACTAACTATGGCTACACCTTC. As protein: CASSQDTNYGYTF.

This clone was seen once. The chain has TRBV5-1 and TRBJ1-4, with 10 bases that match TRBD1. The CDR3 spans 14 residues. V shed 3 bases and J 8 bases; nucleotides not matched to a gene: 4. Germline CDR1 SGHRS, CDR2 YFSETQ. CDR3 in DNA: TGCGCCAGCAGCTCCGGGACAGGGGTAGAAAAACTGTTTTTT. Its translation is CASSSGTGVEKLFF. Full variable domain (rest looked up from reference TRBV5-1 and TRBJ1-4): KAGVTQTPRYLIKTRGQQVTLSCSPISGHRSVSWYQQTPGQGLQFLFEYFSETQRNKGNFPGRFSGRQFSNSRSEMNVSTLELGDSALYLCASSSGTGVEKLFFGSGTQLSVL.